This T cell receptor (beta chain) was sequenced in a study of response to subunit inactivated influenza vaccine. Study-wide results and limits: Researchers suggested that each seasonal influenza vaccination recruits few new T cells.

Germline values: CDR1 MNHEY, CDR2 SVGEGT. V was clipped by 10 bases and J by 8 bases, with 20 bases between them. CDR3 length: 13 residues. TCRdb redid the calling of the RT-PCR reads with MiXCR, one entry per CDR3 protein. The table has hundreds of thousands of distinct CDR3 sequences, approximately 17% seen once. A few counts support this clonotype. Its antigen is currently unknown. This specimen was PBMCs from blood, taken less than 6 days after vaccination. The rearrangement uses TRBV6-2 or TRBV6-3 and TRBJ1-1; D is possibly TRBD1 (5 bases). The TCR was taken from a man aged 50-60 years who received an inactivated influenza vaccine. The CDR3: CATKQDLTREAFF. CDR3 coding DNA: TGTGCCACAAAACAGGATCTAACACGGGAAGCTTTCTTT.